The 8 T cell receptor beta chains reported below all come from one sample, sequenced in a study of response to subunit inactivated influenza vaccine. In TCRdb, the RT-PCR reads were re-called with MiXCR into one record per CDR3 protein. The sample lists 600,000 to 850,000 distinct CDR3 sequences; 12% to 15% were seen once. The source was PBMCs from blood, collected 14 to 15 days before vaccination. The receptors derive from a man in his fifties who received an inactivated influenza vaccine.

This chain joins TRBV27 and TRBJ2-3; the D gene is possibly TRBD2 (6 bases). V shed 3 bases and J shed 2 bases, with 18 bases lying between them. The CDR3 is 17 residues long. Germline CDR1 MNHEY, CDR2 SMNVEV (reference sequence). This chain's CDR3 is CASSFPSQRVVTDTQYF. The CDR3 DNA sequence: TGTGCCAGCAGTTTCCCCTCTCAGCGGGTGGTCACAGATACGCAGTATTTT.

The rearrangement joins TRBV18 to TRBJ2-4; TRBD1 is a possible D gene (6 bases). Germline assignment: CDR1 KGHSH and CDR2 LQKENI. CDR3 length: 17 amino acids. Deletions cut 4 bases from V and 1 base from J, with 17 bases between. CDR3 nucleotides: TGTGCCAGCTCACTCCGGGACAACCCGGAGGCCAAAAACATTCAGTACTTC. Its translation: CASSLRDNPEAKNIQYF.

The chain joins TRBV20-1 to TRBJ1-5; TRBD1 might be the D (6 bases). The CDR3 contains 12 residues. The ends were cut back, 6 bases at V and 6 bases at J, with 12 bases in the middle. Germline V gene lookup returns CDR1 DFQATT and CDR2 SNEGSKA (reference sequence). DNA of the CDR3: TGCAGTGCCGGAGGGGGGAGTCAGCCCCAGCATTTT. This encodes CSAGGGSQPQHF.

This clonotype showed up many times. The chain is built from TRBV4-2 and TRBJ2-7; the D gene is possibly TRBD1 (5 bases). Trimming left V 1 base short and J 2 bases short, with 12 bases between. Germline V gives CDR1 LGHNA, CDR2 YNFKEQ. This CDR3 has 15 amino acids. The CDR3 DNA sequence: TGTGCCAGCAGCCAAGGTTCAGGGCAAACCTACGAGCAGTACTTC. Protein sequence: CASSQGSGQTYEQYF.

The chain combines TRBV18 with TRBJ2-7; unclear D gene. Germline CDR1 KGHSH, CDR2 LQKENI. Trimming removed 4 bases from V and 4 bases from J, with 14 bases in between. The CDR3 sequence is 14 residues long. Written as DNA, the CDR3 is TGTGCCAGCTCACAGGGCAGAACCTCGTACGAGCAGTACTTC. It codes for CASSQGRTSYEQYF.

The chain uses TRBV20-1 and TRBJ1-1; D gene uncertain. This CDR3 has 16 residues. Trimming shortened V by 1 base and J by 1 base, and 16 bases separated the two germline ends. Germline V gene sequence: CDR1 DFQATT, CDR2 SNEGSKA (reference sequence). The CDR3 here is CSARASRGAGNTEAFF. The CDR3 DNA reads TGCAGTGCTAGAGCTTCCCGAGGAGCGGGGAACACTGAAGCTTTCTTT.

The rearrangement uses TRBV18 and TRBJ2-3; 8 positions match TRBD1. The CDR3 runs to 15 residues. Germline V gene data show CDR1 as KGHSH and CDR2 as LQKENI. V gave up 5 bases and J gave up 4 bases; unmatched junction bases: 8. The CDR3 protein is CASSARQGSADTQYF. The CDR3 DNA follows: TGTGCCAGCTCAGCGCGACAGGGGTCGGCAGATACGCAGTATTTT.

V and J are TRBV11-1 and TRBJ2-3; D is perhaps TRBD1 (6 bases). The ends were cut back, 3 bases at V and 4 bases at J, with 11 bases in the middle. Germline V gene sequence: CDR1 SGHAT, CDR2 FQDESV (reference sequence). This CDR3 is 14 amino acids long. In DNA, the CDR3 is TGTGCCAGCAGCTTTCAGGGGCCCCCAGATACGCAGTATTTT. Translated, it gives CASSFQGPPDTQYF.